This T cell receptor beta chain appears in the sequencing data of a study of T cell repertoires in cytomegalovirus infection. Study as a whole: CMV infection together with matching HLA type was indicated by public TCR beta signatures.

CDR3 length: 15 residues. V lost 1 base to trimming and J lost 4 bases, with 13 bases between them. Germline V gives CDR1 SEHNR, CDR2 FQNEAQ (reference sequence). From the reads, TCRdb called clonotypes with MiXCR, one entry per CDR3 protein. The table includes approximately 260,000 distinct CDR3 sequences, approximately 17% detected once. The chain employs TRBV7-9 and TRBJ2-5; TRBD1 is a possible D gene (6 bases). The TCR originated in a human donor in good health (CMV status not recorded). Some clones in this sample may be carry-over from other donors' samples. Sample: CD8+ T cells from PBMCs. The chain's CDR3 is CASSLVQGTRETQYF. DNA for the CDR3: TGTGCCAGCAGCTTAGTTCAGGGGACCAGAGAGACCCAGTACTTC.